This T cell receptor beta chain was retrieved from a study of blood T cell repertoires in COVID-19. Whole-study context: PBMCs, B-cell-depleted T cells, or T cells were the source of the cDNA or gDNA that made up the material.

The length of the CDR3 is 21 residues. Germline V gene sequence: CDR1 ENHRY, CDR2 SYGVKD. V trimming: 3 bases; J trimming: 3 bases; junction bases outside the gene matches: 22. Across about two dozen US areas, participants ranged in age from roughly 18 to 95 years. Donors were grouped by their self-reported clinical history. This table comes from immunoSEQ multiplex PCR, and its TCRdb copy is limited to in-frame clones, with some not included. The profile shows about 260,000 clones, roughly nine tenths of them singletons. The TCR comes from a young woman who had recovered from COVID-19. The rearrangement uses TRBV10-3 and TRBJ2-2, with 7 bases matching TRBD1. Sample: PBMCs or T cells enriched from blood (not recorded which). CDR3 nucleotides: TGTGCCATCAGTGACCTCGTAGGGGACAGTAATGGGCGGGCGGACACCGGGGAGCTGTTTTTT. Translated: CAISDLVGDSNGRADTGELFF.